The rows below give T cell receptor beta chains drawn from one sample of a study of immune evolution from preneoplasia to lung adenocarcinoma. The protocol was immunoSEQ multiplex PCR, while the TCRdb copy is restricted to in-frame clones and leaves out a portion. The data hold some 5,500 clones, with around 88% observed a single time. Source material: FFPE invasive lung adenocarcinoma tissue. These receptors were taken from a person aged 50-75 years with lung adenocarcinoma. The CDR3 runs from the conserved cysteine through the conserved F or W.

V: TRBV5-1
J: TRBJ2-1
CDR3: CASRTEGLYNEQFF

V: TRBV14
J: TRBJ2-5
CDR3: CASSQDLGGRVPRETQYF

V: TRBV18
J: TRBJ2-5
CDR3: CASSPPRRAGQETQYF

V: TRBV10-3
J: TRBJ2-1
CDR3: CAINSGGIYNEQFF

V: TRBV2
J: TRBJ2-2
CDR3: CASERQGNGELFF

V: TRBV19
J: TRBJ1-5
CDR3: CASSILGGGQPQHF

V: TRBV15
J: TRBJ2-3
CDR3: CATSSFSSTDTQYF

V: TRBV11-3
J: TRBJ1-2
CDR3: CASSSHFGQLNYGYTF

V: TRBV28
J: TRBJ2-1
CDR3: CASRAGQGPNNEQFF

V: TRBV20-1
J: TRBJ2-7
CDR3: CSVAGKYEQYF

V: TRBV2
J: TRBJ1-3
CDR3: CASIFSWDAQSGNTIYF

V: TRBV2
J: TRBJ2-7
CDR3: CASSGLSLYEQYF

V: TRBV9
J: TRBJ2-5
CDR3: CASSAGLRGETQYF

V: TRBV5-1
J: TRBJ2-4
CDR3: CASSLGSGDGNIQYF

V: TRBV9
J: TRBJ2-1
CDR3: CASSVAGSNYNEQFF

V: TRBV2
J: TRBJ2-2
CDR3: CASSVTTGELFF

V: TRBV7-6
J: TRBJ2-2
CDR3: CASSLAQGSRGELFF

V: TRBV5-1
J: TRBJ1-4
CDR3: CASSRMRQEGIGEKLFF

V: TRBV5-8
J: TRBJ1-4
CDR3: CASSLMWGEEKLFF

V: TRBV7-3
J: TRBJ1-1
CDR3: CASSATVNTEAFF

V: TRBV5-1
J: TRBJ2-2
CDR3: CASSLTEGSGELFF

V: TRBV28
J: TRBJ2-7
CDR3: CASSGLASYEQYF

V: TRBV6-4
J: TRBJ2-5
CDR3: CASSDEEGYFQETQYF

V: TRBV11-1
J: TRBJ2-5
CDR3: CASSLVGAGGRETQYF

V: TRBV11-3
J: TRBJ2-5
CDR3: CASSLGEQTQETQYF

V: TRBV27
J: TRBJ2-1
CDR3: CASRPLTREGQRWEQFF

V: TRBV28
J: TRBJ1-4
CDR3: CASSLGSETEKLFF

V: TRBV29-1
J: TRBJ1-4
CDR3: CSVDTRGEKLFF

V: TRBV5-1
J: TRBJ2-1
CDR3: CASSLGTSGRYNEQFF

V: TRBV7-9
J: TRBJ2-3
CDR3: CASSSGNPDTQYF

V: TRBV4-1
J: TRBJ1-5
CDR3: CASSQENRENQPQHF

V: TRBV11-2
J: TRBJ2-7
CDR3: CAVSSGTYEQYF

V: TRBV5-1
J: TRBJ1-1
CDR3: CASSLDMNTEAFF

V: TRBV5-4
J: TRBJ2-3
CDR3: CASSLRTSADTQYF

V: TRBV7-8
J: TRBJ2-2
CDR3: CASSSGRVAGELFF

V: TRBV5-1
J: TRBJ2-5
CDR3: CASRTADQETQYF

V: TRBV28
J: TRBJ1-2
CDR3: CASSRGQSYGYTF

V: TRBV5-6
J: TRBJ2-1
CDR3: CASSSYWGEQFF

V: TRBV30
J: TRBJ2-3
CDR3: CAWTPGLAGDTQYF

V: TRBV30
J: TRBJ2-3
CDR3: CAWMAFTDTQYF

V: TRBV11-1
J: TRBJ2-3
CDR3: CASTRGPTDTQYF

V: TRBV4-1
J: TRBJ2-5
CDR3: CASSLYPRQDIVTQYF